The 18 T cell receptor beta chains in this list originate from one sample, sequenced in a study of T cell changes during pregnancy in multiple sclerosis. Profiled with immunoSEQ multiplex PCR; TCRdb holds only in-frame clones, not every one. Here the sample spans tens of thousands of clones, less than 95% being singletons. The sample in question was peripheral blood, obtained in the first trimester of pregnancy. These receptors were taken from a female donor in good health, enrolled as a control in a pregnancy study.

J is TRBJ2-1 and V is TRBV27; TRBD2 matches 8 bases. CDR1 and CDR2 from the germline V gene are MNHEY and SMNVEV (reference sequence). CDR3 size: 15 residues. The V and J ends lost 5 bases and 2 bases, in that order; junction bases with no gene match: 5. The CDR3 DNA is TGTGCCAGCAGTCTCGGGGGGGGTACCTACAATGAGCAGTTCTTC. This encodes CASSLGGGTYNEQFF.

The rearrangement joins TRBV27 to TRBJ1-1; TRBD1 matches at 9 bases. The CDR3 runs 14 residues. The germline V gene encodes CDR1 MNHEY and CDR2 SMNVEV (reference sequence). Trimming at V came to 6 bases and at J to 7 bases, leaving 9 bases not matched to a gene. CDR3 region: CASSGDRVSSEAFF. The CDR3 DNA sequence: TGTGCCAGCAGCGGGGACAGGGTCTCTAGTGAAGCTTTCTTT.

This chain uses TRBV6-4 with TRBJ2-1, with D maybe TRBD2 (6 bases). This CDR3 is built from 15 residues. The germline V and J ends were trimmed by 0 bases and 7 bases, with 13 bases remaining between them. Germline CDR1 is MRHNA and CDR2 is SNTAGT. Here the CDR3 reads CASSDSSGMGNEQFF. CDR3 sequence (DNA): TGTGCCAGCAGTGACTCTAGCGGAATGGGAAATGAGCAGTTCTTC.

This rearrangement joins TRBV4-1 to TRBJ1-1; 12 bases agree with TRBD1. This CDR3 comprises 17 residues. V dropped 3 bases and J dropped 2; count of bases not matched to a gene: 7. CDR1 is MGHRA, CDR2 YSYEKL, per germline. For the CDR3, the DNA is TGCGCCAGCAGCCACCGGGACAGGGGGCCTCCAAACACTGAAGCTTTCTTT. Translating gives CASSHRDRGPPNTEAFF.

The chain is built from TRBV6-1 and TRBJ1-5; 12 bases align to TRBD1. The CDR3 loop spans 15 amino acids. CDR1 is MNHNS and CDR2 is SASEGT in the germline V gene. V shed 4 bases and J 6 bases; nucleotides not matched to a gene: 4. The chain's CDR3 is CASSGGTGGSQPQHF. The CDR3, as DNA: TGTGCCAGCAGTGGAGGGACAGGGGGCAGTCAGCCCCAGCATTTT.

This clone was counted only a few times. The chain joins TRBV19 to TRBJ1-1; 7 bases map to TRBD1. The CDR3 contains 13 residues. Trimming took 8 bases from V and 1 from J; bases not matched to a gene: 4. CDR1 LNHDA and CDR2 SQIVND come from the germline V gene (reference sequence). The CDR3: CASGQATNTEAFF. In DNA, the CDR3 is TGTGCCAGTGGACAGGCAACGAACACTGAAGCTTTCTTT.

The V call is TRBV27, the J call TRBJ2-7; 9 bases are shared with TRBD2. V shed 5 bases and J 3 bases; nucleotides not matched to a gene: 11. Looked up from germline, CDR1 is MNHEY and CDR2 is SMNVEV (reference sequence). The CDR3 has 16 amino acids. Written as DNA, the CDR3 is TGTGCCAGCAGTCCGACGGGACTAGCTATTGGCTACGAGCAGTACTTC. It codes for CASSPTGLAIGYEQYF.

The chain is built from TRBV7-9 and TRBJ2-5, with D maybe TRBD2 (6 bases). CDR3 size: 17 residues. Trimming cost V 3 bases and J 2 bases, with 19 bases left between them. Germline V gene data show CDR1 as SEHNR and CDR2 as FQNEAQ (reference sequence). The DNA for the CDR3 is TGTGCCAGCAGCTTTTGGGCGGGGAACCCAAGACAAGAGACCCAGTACTTC. It codes for CASSFWAGNPRQETQYF. The full variable domain, with the rest looked up from reference TRBV7-9 and TRBJ2-5, is DTGVSQNPRHKITKRGQNVTFRCDPISEHNRLYWYRQTLGQGPEFLTYFQNEAQLEKSRLLSDRFSAERPKGSFSTLEIQRTEQGDSAMYLCASSFWAGNPRQETQYFGPGTRLLVL.

The J gene is TRBJ2-2, the V gene TRBV7-3; D unresolved. CDR3 size: 14 residues. Germline V gene sequence: CDR1 SGHTA, CDR2 FQGTGA. V lost 5 bases and J lost 3, with 10 bases in between. The CDR3 sequence is CASSRNRDTGELFF. CDR3 DNA sequence: TGTGCCAGCAGCCGAAACCGGGACACCGGGGAGCTGTTTTTT.

The chain combines TRBV19 with TRBJ2-1, with TRBD1 as a possible D gene (5 bases). V was clipped by 7 bases and J by 6 bases, with 13 bases between them. Germline CDR1 and CDR2: LNHDA and SQIVND (reference sequence). The CDR3 covers 13 residues. In DNA form, the CDR3 reads TGTGCCAGTAACCCAGGGATAATCAATGAGCAGTTCTTC. It yields the protein CASNPGIINEQFF.

The gene calls are TRBV7-6 and TRBJ1-1; D not certain. V lost 5 bases, J lost 0 bases, and 7 bases lay in between. Germline assignment: CDR1 SGHVS and CDR2 FNYEAQ. The CDR3 runs 13 residues. In DNA form, the CDR3 reads TGTGCCAGCAGCCAAGGAGTGAACACTGAAGCTTTCTTT. It translates to CASSQGVNTEAFF. The full variable domain, with the rest looked up from reference TRBV7-6 and TRBJ1-1, is GAGVSQSPRYKVTKRGQDVALRCDPISGHVSLYWYRQALGQGPEFLTYFNYEAQQDKSGLPNDRFSAERPEGSISTLTIQRTEQRDSAMYRCASSQGVNTEAFFGQGTRLTVV.

The rearrangement uses TRBV6-1 and TRBJ2-3; 10 nucleotides line up with TRBD2. The CDR3 has 15 amino acids. Germline V gene sequence: CDR1 MNHNS, CDR2 SASEGT. Trimming took 8 bases from V and 3 from J; bases not matched to a gene: 8. The CDR3 here is CASLGVAGGTDTQYF. DNA of the CDR3: TGTGCCAGCCTCGGGGTAGCGGGGGGTACAGATACGCAGTATTTT.

V and J are TRBV6-5 and TRBJ1-6; 10 bases fit TRBD1. The junction had 3 bases not matched to a gene; V was cut back by 6 bases and J by 7 bases. CDR1 MNHEY and CDR2 SVGAGI come from the germline V gene. The CDR3 totals 14 residues. In DNA form, the CDR3 reads TGTGCCAGCAGGACAGGGGGCGGGAATTCACCCCTCCACTTT. Protein: CASRTGGGNSPLHF.

The chain is built from TRBV10-3 and TRBJ2-3; TRBD2 matches at 8 bases. The CDR3 loop spans 15 amino acids. CDR1 is ENHRY, CDR2 SYGVKD, per germline. V was pared by 10 bases and J by 0 bases, with 9 bases of the junction left unmatched. CDR3 protein: CASRSGSQSTDTQYF. The CDR3 nucleotides are TGTGCCAGCAGAAGCGGGAGCCAGAGCACAGATACGCAGTATTTT.

The V gene is TRBV5-1, the J gene TRBJ2-3, with D perhaps matching TRBD1 (6 bases). There are 13 residues in the CDR3. Germline CDR1 and CDR2: SGHRS and YFSETQ. V was trimmed by 4 bases and J by 5 bases, leaving 11 bases between them. The CDR3: CASSPLTGDTQYF. The CDR3 nucleotides read TGCGCCAGCAGCCCGCTGACAGGAGATACGCAGTATTTT.

CDR3 DNA sequence: TGTGCCAGCAGCCGAAGACAGGGAACTGGAAACACCATATATTTT. Its translation is CASSRRQGTGNTIYF. V gene TRBV7-2 combines with J gene TRBJ1-3; 7 bases are a match to TRBD1. The CDR3 totals 15 residues. V trimming: 5 bases; J trimming: 2 bases; junction bases outside the gene matches: 6. Germline values: CDR1 SGHTA, CDR2 FQGNSA.

The chain links TRBV6-6 to TRBJ2-1; 11 bases align to TRBD2. The CDR3 has 14 amino acids. Germline-derived CDR1 and CDR2 are MNHNY and SVGAGI (reference sequence). V lost 5 bases to trimming and J lost 8 bases; unmatched junction nucleotides: 5. CDR3 sequence (DNA): TGTGCCAGCAGTATAGCGGGAGGGTTCGATGAGCAGTTCTTC. This translates into CASSIAGGFDEQFF.

This chain joins TRBV18 and TRBJ1-2; 8 bases match TRBD1. Unmatched junction bases numbered 7, after V lost 4 bases and J lost 6 bases. The CDR3 is 14 residues long. Germline CDR1 and CDR2: KGHSH and LQKENI. The CDR3 sequence: CASSLVDRGDGYTF. The CDR3 nucleotides are TGTGCCAGCTCACTCGTCGACAGGGGCGATGGCTACACCTTC.